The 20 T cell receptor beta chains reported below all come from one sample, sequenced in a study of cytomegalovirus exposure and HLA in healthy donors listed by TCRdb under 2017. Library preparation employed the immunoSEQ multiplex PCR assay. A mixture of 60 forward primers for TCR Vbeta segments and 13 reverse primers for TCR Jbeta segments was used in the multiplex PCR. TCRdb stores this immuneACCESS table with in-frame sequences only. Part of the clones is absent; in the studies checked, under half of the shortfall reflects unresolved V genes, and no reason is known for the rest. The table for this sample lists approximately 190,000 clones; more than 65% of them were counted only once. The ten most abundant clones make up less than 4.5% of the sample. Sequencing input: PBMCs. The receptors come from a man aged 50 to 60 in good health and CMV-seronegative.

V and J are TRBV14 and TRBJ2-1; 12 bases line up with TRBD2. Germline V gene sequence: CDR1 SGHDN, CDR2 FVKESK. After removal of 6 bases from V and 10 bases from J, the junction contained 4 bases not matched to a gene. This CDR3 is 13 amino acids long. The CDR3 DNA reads TGTGCCAGCAGAAAGACTAGCGGGGGCGAGCAGTTCTTC. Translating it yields CASRKTSGGEQFF.

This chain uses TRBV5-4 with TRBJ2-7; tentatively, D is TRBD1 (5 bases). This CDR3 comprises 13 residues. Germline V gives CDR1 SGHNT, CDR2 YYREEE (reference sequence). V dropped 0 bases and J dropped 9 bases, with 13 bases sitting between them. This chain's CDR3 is CASSLDSGNRQYF. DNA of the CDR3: TGTGCCAGCAGCTTGGATTCAGGGAACCGGCAGTACTTC. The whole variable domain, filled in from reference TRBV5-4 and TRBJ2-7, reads ETGVTQSPTHLIKTRGQQVTLRCSSQSGHNTVSWYQQALGQGPQFIFQYYREEENGRGNFPPRFSGLQFPNYSSELNVNALELDDSALYLCASSLDSGNRQYFGPGTRLTVT.

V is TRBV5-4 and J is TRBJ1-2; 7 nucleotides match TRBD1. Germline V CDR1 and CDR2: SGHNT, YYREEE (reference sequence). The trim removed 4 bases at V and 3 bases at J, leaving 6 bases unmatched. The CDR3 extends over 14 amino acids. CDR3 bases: TGTGCCAGCAGCCGTGGACAGGCAGACTATGGCTACACCTTC. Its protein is CASSRGQADYGYTF. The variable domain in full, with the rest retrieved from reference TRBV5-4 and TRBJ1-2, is ETGVTQSPTHLIKTRGQQVTLRCSSQSGHNTVSWYQQALGQGPQFIFQYYREEENGRGNFPPRFSGLQFPNYSSELNVNALELDDSALYLCASSRGQADYGYTFGSGTRLTVV.

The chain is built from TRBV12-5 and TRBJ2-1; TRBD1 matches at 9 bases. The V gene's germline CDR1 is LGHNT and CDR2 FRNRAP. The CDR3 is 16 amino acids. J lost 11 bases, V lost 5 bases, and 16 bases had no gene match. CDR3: CASGRRTGDVTMKQFF. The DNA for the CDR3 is TGTGCTAGTGGTCGTCGGACAGGGGACGTTACAATGAAGCAGTTCTTC.

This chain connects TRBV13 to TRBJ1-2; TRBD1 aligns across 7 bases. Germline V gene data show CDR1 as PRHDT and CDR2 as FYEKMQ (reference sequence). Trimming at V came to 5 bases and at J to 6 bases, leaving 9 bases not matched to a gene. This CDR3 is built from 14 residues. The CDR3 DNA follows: TGTGCCAGCAGCCTCCTCCGACAGGGAAATGGCTACACCTTC. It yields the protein CASSLLRQGNGYTF.

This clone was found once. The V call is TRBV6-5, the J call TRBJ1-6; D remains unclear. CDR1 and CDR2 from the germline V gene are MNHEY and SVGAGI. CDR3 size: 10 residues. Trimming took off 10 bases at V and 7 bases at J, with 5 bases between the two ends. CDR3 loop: CATQNSPLHF. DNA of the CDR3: TGTGCCACCCAAAATTCACCCCTCCACTTT.

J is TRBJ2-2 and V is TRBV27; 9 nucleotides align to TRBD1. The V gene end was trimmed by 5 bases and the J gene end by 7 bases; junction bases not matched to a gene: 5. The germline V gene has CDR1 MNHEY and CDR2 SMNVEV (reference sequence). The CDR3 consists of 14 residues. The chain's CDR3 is CASSRQGVVGELFF. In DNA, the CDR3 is TGTGCCAGCAGTCGACAGGGGGTCGTCGGGGAGCTGTTTTTT.

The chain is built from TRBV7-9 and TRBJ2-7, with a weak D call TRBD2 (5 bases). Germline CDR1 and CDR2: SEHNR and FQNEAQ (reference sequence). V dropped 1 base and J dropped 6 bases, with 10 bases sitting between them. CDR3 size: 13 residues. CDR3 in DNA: TGTGCCAGCAGCTTAGACATGGGGAGCGAGCAGTACTTC. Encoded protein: CASSLDMGSEQYF.

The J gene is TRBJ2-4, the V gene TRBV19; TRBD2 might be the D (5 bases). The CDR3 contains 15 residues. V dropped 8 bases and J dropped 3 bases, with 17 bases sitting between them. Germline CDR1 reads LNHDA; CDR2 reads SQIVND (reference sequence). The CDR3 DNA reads TGTGCCAGTCTCCCCCCACCCGGAGGCAAAAACATTCAGTACTTC. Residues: CASLPPPGGKNIQYF.

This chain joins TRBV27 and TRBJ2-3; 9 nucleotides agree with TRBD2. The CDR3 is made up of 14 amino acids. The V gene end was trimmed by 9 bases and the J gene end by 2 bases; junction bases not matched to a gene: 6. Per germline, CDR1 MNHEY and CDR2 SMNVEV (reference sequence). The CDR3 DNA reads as TGTGCCAGGAACAGCGGGGGGTACACAGATACGCAGTATTTT. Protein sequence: CARNSGGYTDTQYF.

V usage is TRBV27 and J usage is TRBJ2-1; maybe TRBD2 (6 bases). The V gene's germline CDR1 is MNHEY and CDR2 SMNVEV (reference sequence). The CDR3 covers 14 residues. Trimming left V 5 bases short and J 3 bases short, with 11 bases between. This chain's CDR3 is CASSNGAGYNEQFF. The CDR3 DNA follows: TGTGCCAGCAGTAACGGAGCGGGCTACAATGAGCAGTTCTTC.

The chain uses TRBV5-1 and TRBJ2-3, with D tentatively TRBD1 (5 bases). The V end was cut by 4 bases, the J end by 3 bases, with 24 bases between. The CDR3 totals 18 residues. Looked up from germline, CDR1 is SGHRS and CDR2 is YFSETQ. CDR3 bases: TGCGCCAGCAGCGTGCGCCCCTTACAGTCAGGGTATACAGATACGCAGTATTTT. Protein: CASSVRPLQSGYTDTQYF. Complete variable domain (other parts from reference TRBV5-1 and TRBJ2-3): KAGVTQTPRYLIKTRGQQVTLSCSPISGHRSVSWYQQTPGQGLQFLFEYFSETQRNKGNFPGRFSGRQFSNSRSEMNVSTLELGDSALYLCASSVRPLQSGYTDTQYFGPGTRLTVL.

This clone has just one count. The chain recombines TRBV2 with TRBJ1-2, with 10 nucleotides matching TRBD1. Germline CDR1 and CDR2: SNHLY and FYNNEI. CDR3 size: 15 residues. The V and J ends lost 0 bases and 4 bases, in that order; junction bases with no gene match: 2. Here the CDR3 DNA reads TGTGCCAGCAGTGAAGCCGGGACAGGGGTCTATGGCTACACCTTC. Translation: CASSEAGTGVYGYTF.

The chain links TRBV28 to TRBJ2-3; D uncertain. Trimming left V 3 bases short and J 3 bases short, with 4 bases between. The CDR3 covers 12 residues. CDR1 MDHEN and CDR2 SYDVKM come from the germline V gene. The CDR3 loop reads CASSFRTDTQYF. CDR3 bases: TGTGCCAGCAGTTTCAGGACAGATACGCAGTATTTT.

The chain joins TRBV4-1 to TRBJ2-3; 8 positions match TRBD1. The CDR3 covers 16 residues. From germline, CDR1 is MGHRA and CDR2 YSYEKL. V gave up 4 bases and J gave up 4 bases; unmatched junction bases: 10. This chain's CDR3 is CASSLLAGGFADTQYF. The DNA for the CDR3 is TGCGCCAGCAGCCTTCTGGCAGGGGGCTTCGCAGATACGCAGTATTTT.

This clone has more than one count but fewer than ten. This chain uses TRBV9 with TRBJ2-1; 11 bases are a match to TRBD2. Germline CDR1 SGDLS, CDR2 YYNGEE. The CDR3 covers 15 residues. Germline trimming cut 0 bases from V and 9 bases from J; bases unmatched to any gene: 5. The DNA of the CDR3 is TGTGCCAGCAGCGTAGTCCTAGCGGGGGGTGGTGAGCAGTTCTTC. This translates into CASSVVLAGGGEQFF.

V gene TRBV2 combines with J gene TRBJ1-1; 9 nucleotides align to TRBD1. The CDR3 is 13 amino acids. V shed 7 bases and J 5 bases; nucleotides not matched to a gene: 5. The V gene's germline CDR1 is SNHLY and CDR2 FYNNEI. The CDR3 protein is CASNRQGGTEAFF. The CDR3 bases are TGTGCCAGCAACCGACAGGGGGGGACTGAAGCTTTCTTT.

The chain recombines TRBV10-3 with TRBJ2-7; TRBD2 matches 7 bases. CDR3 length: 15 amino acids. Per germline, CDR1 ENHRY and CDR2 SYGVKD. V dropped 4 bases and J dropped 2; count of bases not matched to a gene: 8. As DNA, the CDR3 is TGTGCCATCAGTGGCCTGGGGGGGTCGACCTACGAGCAGTACTTC. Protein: CAISGLGGSTYEQYF.

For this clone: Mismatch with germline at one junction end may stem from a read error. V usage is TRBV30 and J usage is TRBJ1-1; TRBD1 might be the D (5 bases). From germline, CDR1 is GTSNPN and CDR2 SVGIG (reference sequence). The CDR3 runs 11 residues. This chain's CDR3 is CAWRRGTGAFF. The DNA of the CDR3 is TGTGCCTGGAGAAGAGGGACTGGAGCTTTCTTT.

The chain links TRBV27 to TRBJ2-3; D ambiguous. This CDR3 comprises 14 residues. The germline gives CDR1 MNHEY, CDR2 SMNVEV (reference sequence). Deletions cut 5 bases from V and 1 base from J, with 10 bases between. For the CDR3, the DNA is TGTGCCAGCAGTCCTCACTTACGCACAGATACGCAGTATTTT. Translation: CASSPHLRTDTQYF.